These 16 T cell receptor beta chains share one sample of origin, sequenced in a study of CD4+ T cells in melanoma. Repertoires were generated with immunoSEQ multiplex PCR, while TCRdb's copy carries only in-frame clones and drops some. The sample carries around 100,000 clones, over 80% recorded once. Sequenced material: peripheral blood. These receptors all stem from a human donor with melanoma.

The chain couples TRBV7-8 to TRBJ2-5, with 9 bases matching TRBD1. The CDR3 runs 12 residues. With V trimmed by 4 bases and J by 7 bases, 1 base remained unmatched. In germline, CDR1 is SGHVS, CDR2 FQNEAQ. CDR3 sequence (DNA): TGTGCCAGCAGCTCGGACAGGGGGACCCAGTACTTC. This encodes CASSSDRGTQYF.

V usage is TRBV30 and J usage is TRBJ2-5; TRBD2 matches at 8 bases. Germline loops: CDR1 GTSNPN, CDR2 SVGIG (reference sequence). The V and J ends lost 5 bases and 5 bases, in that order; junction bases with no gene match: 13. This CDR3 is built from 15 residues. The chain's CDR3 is CAWGSSAGGGETQYF. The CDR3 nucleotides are TGTGCCTGGGGTTCGTCGGCGGGGGGCGGGGAGACCCAGTACTTC. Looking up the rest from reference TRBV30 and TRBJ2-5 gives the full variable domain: SQTIHQWPATLVQPVGSPLSLECTVEGTSNPNLYWYRQAAGRGLQLLFYSVGIGQISSEVPQNLSASRPQDRQFILSSKKLLLSDSGFYLCAWGSSAGGGETQYFGPGTRLLVL.

CDR3 DNA sequence: TGTGCCAGCAGCATCACGACAGGAACCCAAGAGACCCAGTACTTC. Its translation is CASSITTGTQETQYF. The chain uses TRBV6-5 and TRBJ2-5; D might be TRBD1 (6 bases). The CDR3 covers 15 residues. Per the germline V gene, CDR1 is MNHEY and CDR2 is SVGAGI. V was clipped by 6 bases and J by 1 base, with 15 bases between them.

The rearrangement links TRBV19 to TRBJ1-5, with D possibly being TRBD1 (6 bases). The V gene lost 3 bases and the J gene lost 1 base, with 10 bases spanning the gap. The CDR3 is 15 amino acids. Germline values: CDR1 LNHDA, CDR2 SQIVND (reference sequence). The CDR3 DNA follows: TGTGCCAGTAGTATGGACAGAAGGAGCAATCAGCCCCAGCATTTT. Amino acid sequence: CASSMDRRSNQPQHF. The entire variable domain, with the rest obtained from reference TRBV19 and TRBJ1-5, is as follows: DGGITQSPKYLFRKEGQNVTLSCEQNLNHDAMYWYRQDPGQGLRLIYYSQIVNDFQKGDIAEGYSVSREKKESFPLTVTSAQKNPTAFYLCASSMDRRSNQPQHFGDGTRLSIL.

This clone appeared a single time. DNA of the CDR3: TGTGCCAGCAGTTCCGGTACCTACGAGCAGTACTTC. Translating gives CASSSGTYEQYF. The chain links TRBV27 to TRBJ2-7; D remains ambiguous. CDR1 is MNHEY, CDR2 SMNVEV, per germline (reference sequence). The CDR3 has 12 residues. Trimming left V 4 bases short and J 2 bases short, with 6 bases between.

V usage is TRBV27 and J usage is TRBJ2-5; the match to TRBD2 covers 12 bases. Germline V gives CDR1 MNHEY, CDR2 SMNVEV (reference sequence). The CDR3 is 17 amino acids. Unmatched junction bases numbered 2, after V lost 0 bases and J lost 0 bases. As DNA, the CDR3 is TGTGCCAGCAGTTTATCTCTAGCGGGAGGGTACCAAGAGACCCAGTACTTC. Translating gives CASSLSLAGGYQETQYF.

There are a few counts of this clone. CDR3 protein: CASTDAYTIYF. For the CDR3, the DNA is TGTGCCAGTACGGACGCATACACCATATATTTT. This sequence joins TRBV19 and TRBJ1-3; no clear D. The CDR3 runs to 11 residues. Germline CDR1 LNHDA, CDR2 SQIVND (reference sequence). The V gene lost 7 bases and the J gene lost 8 bases, with 9 bases spanning the gap.

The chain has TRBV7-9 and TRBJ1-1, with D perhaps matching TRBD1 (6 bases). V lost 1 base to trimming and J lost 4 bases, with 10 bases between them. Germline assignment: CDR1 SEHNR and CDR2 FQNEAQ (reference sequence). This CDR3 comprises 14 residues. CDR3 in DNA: TGTGCCAGCAGCTTAGGGGGGCTCGGCACTGAAGCTTTCTTT. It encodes CASSLGGLGTEAFF.

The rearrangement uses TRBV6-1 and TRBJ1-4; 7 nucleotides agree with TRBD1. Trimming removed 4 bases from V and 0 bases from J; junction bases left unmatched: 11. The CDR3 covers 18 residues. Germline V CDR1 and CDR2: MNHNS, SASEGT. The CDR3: CASSVQWGQLTTNEKLFF. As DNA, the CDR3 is TGTGCCAGCAGTGTCCAGTGGGGACAGCTAACAACTAATGAAAAACTGTTTTTT.

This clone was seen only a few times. CDR3 DNA sequence: TGCGCCAGCAGCCCGTGGACAGGGGACACCGGGGAGCTGTTTTTT. Its protein is CASSPWTGDTGELFF. The chain links TRBV5-1 to TRBJ2-2; 9 positions agree with TRBD1. This CDR3 region has 15 residues. Germline V gene sequence: CDR1 SGHRS, CDR2 YFSETQ. V gave up 4 bases and J gave up 3 bases; unmatched junction bases: 4.

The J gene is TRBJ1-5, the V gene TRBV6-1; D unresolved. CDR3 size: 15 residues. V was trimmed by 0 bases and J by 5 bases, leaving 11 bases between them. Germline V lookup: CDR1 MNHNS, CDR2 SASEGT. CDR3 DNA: TGTGCCAGCAGTGAAGCAGGCGGGGTCGATCAGCCCCAGCATTTT. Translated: CASSEAGGVDQPQHF.

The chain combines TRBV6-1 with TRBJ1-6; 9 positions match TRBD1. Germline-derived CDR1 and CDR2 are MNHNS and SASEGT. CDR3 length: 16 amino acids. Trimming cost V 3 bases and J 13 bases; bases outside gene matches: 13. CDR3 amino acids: CASSDDTGTGSIPLHF. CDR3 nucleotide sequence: TGTGCCAGCAGTGATGATACCGGGACAGGGTCAATCCCCCTCCACTTT.

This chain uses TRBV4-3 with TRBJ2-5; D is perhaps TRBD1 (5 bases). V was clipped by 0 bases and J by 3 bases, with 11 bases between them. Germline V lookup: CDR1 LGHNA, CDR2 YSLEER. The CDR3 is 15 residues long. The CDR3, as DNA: TGCGCCAGCAGCCAAGATGTAGGCAGGGAAGAGACCCAGTACTTC. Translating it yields CASSQDVGREETQYF.

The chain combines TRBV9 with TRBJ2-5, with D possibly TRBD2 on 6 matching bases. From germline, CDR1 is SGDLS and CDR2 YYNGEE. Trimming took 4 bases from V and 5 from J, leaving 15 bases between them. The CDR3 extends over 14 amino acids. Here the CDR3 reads CASSWRGARETQYF. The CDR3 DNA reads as TGTGCCAGCAGCTGGCGGGGTGCACGGGAGACCCAGTACTTC.

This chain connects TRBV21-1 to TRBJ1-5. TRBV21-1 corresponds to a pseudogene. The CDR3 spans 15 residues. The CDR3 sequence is CASSFTGRAGGPQHF. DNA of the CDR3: TGTGCCAGCAGCTTTACTGGGAGGGCGGGGGGACCCCAGCATTTT.

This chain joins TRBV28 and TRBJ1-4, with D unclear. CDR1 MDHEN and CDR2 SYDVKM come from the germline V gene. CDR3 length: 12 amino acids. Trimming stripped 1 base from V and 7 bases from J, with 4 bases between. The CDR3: CASSLFGEKLFF. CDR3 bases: TGTGCCAGCAGTTTATTTGGTGAAAAACTGTTTTTT.